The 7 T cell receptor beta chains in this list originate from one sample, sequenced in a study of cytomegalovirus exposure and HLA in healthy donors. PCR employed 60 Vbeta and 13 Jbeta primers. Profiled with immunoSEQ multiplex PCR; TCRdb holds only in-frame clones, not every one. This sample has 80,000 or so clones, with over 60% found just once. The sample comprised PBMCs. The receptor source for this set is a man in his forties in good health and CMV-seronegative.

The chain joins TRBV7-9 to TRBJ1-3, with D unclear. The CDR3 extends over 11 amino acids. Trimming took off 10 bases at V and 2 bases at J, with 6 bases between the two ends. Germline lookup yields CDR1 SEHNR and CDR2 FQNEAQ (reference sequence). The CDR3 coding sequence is TGTGCCAACGAGGCTGGAAACACCATATATTTT. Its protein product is CANEAGNTIYF.

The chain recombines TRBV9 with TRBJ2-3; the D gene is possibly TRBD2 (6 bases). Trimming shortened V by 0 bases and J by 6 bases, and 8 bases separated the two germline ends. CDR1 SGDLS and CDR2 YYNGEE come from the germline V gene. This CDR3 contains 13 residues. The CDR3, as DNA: TGTGCCAGCAGCGTAGCTGGGGGGGATACGCAGTATTTT. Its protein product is CASSVAGGDTQYF.

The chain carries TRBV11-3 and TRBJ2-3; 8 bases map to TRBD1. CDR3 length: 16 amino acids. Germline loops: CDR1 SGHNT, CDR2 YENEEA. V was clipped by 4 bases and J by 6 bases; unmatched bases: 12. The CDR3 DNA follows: TGTGCCAGCAGCTCCAGAGGGTCAGGGGGCGCGGATACGCAGTATTTT. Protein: CASSSRGSGGADTQYF. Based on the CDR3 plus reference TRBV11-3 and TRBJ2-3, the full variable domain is EAGVVQSPRYKIIEKKQPVAFWCNPISGHNTLYWYLQNLGQGPELLIRYENEEAVDDSQLPKDRFSAERLKGVDSTLKIQPAELGDSAVYLCASSSRGSGGADTQYFGPGTRLTVL.

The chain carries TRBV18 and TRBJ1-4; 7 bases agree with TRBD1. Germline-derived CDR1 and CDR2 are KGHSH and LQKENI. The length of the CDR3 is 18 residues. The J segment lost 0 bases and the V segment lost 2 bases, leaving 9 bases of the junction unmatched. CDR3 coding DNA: TGTGCCAGCTCACCATCGCAGGGGGAACCCGCAACTAATGAAAAACTGTTTTTT. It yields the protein CASSPSQGEPATNEKLFF.

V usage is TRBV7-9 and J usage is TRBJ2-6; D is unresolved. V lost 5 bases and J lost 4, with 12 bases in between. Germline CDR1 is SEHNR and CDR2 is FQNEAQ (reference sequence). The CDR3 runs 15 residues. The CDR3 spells CASSPGGLGANVLTF. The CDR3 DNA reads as TGTGCCAGCAGCCCAGGTGGGCTAGGGGCCAACGTCCTGACTTTC.

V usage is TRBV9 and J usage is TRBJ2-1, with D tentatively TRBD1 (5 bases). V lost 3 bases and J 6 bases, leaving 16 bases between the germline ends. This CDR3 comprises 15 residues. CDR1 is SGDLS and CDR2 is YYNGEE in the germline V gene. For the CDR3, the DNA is TGTGCCAGCAGCGAAAGGGGTACGCCATTCAATGAGCAGTTCTTC. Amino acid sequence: CASSERGTPFNEQFF.

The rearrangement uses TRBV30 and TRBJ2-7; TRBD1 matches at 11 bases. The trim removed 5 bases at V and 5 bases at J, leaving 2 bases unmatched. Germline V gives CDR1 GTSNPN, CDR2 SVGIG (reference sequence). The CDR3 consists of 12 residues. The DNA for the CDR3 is TGTGCCTGGGGACAGGGGGCAAACGAGCAGTACTTC. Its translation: CAWGQGANEQYF.